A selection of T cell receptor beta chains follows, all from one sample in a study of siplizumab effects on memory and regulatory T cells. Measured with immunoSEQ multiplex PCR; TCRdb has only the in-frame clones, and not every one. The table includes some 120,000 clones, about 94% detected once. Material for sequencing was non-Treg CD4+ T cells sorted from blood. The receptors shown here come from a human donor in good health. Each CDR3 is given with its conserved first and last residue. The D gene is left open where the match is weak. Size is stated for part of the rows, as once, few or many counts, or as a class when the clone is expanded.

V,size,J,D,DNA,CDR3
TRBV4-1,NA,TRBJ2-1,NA,TGCGCCAGCAGCCAGCTCCGGGGGAACAATGAGCAGTTCTTC,CASSQLRGNNEQFF
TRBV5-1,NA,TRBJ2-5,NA,TGCGCCAGCAGCTCACCGGGGCAAGAGACCCAGTACTTC,CASSSPGQETQYF
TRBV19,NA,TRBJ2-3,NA,TGTGCCAGTAGTACCTACAGGGAGGATACGCAGTATTTT,CASSTYREDTQYF
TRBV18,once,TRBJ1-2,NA,TGTGCCAGCTCACCCGACATAGGCTATGGCTACACCTTC,CASSPDIGYGYTF
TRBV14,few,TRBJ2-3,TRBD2,TGTGCCAGCAGCCAAGATGGGCTAGCGGCGACAGATACGCAGTATTTT,CASSQDGLAATDTQYF
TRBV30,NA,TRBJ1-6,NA,TGTGCCTACCTACAGAATTCACCCCTCCACTTT,CAYLQNSPLHF
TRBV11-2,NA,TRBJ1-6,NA,TGTGCCAGCAGCTTAGATCCCGGGACATCTTATAATTCACCCCTCCACTTT,CASSLDPGTSYNSPLHF
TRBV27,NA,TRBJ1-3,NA,TGTGCCAGCAGTCCCAGGGGAGCGGGAAACACCATATATTTT,CASSPRGAGNTIYF
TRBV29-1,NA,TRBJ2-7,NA,TGCAGCGTCTGGGGCAGCTCCTACGAGCAGTACTTC,CSVWGSSYEQYF
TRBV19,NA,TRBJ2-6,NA,TGTGCCAGTACAATCGAACAGGGAGCTGGGGCCAACGTCCTGACTTTC,CASTIEQGAGANVLTF
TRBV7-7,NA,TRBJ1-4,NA,TGTGCCAGCAGCCCTGGGACGGGAAATGAAAAACTGTTTTTT,CASSPGTGNEKLFF
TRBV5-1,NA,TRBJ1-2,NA,TGCGCCAGCAGCTTGGACAGGGCTAACTATGGCTACACCTTC,CASSLDRANYGYTF
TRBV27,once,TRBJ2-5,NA,TGTGCCAGCAGACTTAGGGGGGGGAAAGAGACCCAGTACTTC,CASRLRGGKETQYF
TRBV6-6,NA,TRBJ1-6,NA,TGTGCCAGCAGTCGGGACCTAGGTTCACCCCTCCACTTT,CASSRDLGSPLHF
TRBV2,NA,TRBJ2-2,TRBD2,TGTGCCAGCAGAGGACTAGCGGGGAACACCGGGGAGCTGTTTTTT,CASRGLAGNTGELFF
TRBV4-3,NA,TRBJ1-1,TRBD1,TGCGCCAGCAGCCAAGAAGGTTGGACAGGCGGAACTGAAGCTTTCTTT,CASSQEGWTGGTEAFF
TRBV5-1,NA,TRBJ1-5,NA,TGCGCCAGCAGCCGTGACGGTGGCAATCAGCCCCAGCATTTT,CASSRDGGNQPQHF
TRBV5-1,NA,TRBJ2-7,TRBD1,TGCGCCAGCAGCTTGCTAGGGACAGGGTCCTACGAGCAGTACTTC,CASSLLGTGSYEQYF
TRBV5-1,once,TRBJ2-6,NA,TGCGCCAGCAGCTTGGAGGGGGGCCGCTCTGGGGCCAACGTCCTGACTTTC,CASSLEGGRSGANVLTF
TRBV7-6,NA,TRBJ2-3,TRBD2,TGTGCCAGCAGCCGAACTCTAGCGGGGGGGCCAGATACGCAGTATTTT,CASSRTLAGGPDTQYF